These 5 T cell receptor beta chains were all obtained from the same sample, sequenced in a study of T cells in Graves' hyperthyroidism and ophthalmopathy. What was amplified from RNA transcripts were TCR beta CDR3 regions. HTBI primers were employed in a first-round RT-PCR of the TCR CDR3. TCRdb analysed the multiplex PCR reads with MiXCR anew, one entry per CDR3 protein. The table shows 200,000 to 250,000 distinct CDR3 sequences, with around a sixth occurring only once. Sequencing input: blood. The receptor source for this set is a woman in her forties or fifties with Graves' hyperthyroidism.

The chain recombines TRBV6-1 with TRBJ2-1, with 11 nucleotides matching TRBD2. Looked up from germline, CDR1 is MNHNS and CDR2 is SASEGT. The CDR3 spans 17 residues. The V and J ends lost 7 bases and 5 bases, in that order; junction bases with no gene match: 13. CDR3 coding DNA: TGTGCCAGCACCAAGATAGCGGGAGGGCTGTCCCACAATGAGCAGTTCTTC. As protein: CASTKIAGGLSHNEQFF.

At least ten counts were recorded for this clonotype. J is TRBJ1-1 and V is TRBV29-1; perhaps TRBD1 as D (6 bases). The CDR3 extends over 13 amino acids. V was pared by 7 bases and J by 0 bases, with 12 bases between. CDR1 SQVTM and CDR2 ANQGSEA come from the germline V gene. The CDR3 reads CSGAGHLNTEAFF. Here the CDR3 DNA reads TGCAGCGGGGCGGGACATTTGAACACTGAAGCTTTCTTT.

This clonotype was detected ten times or more. The chain joins TRBV6-1 to TRBJ1-1; D remains unclear. The CDR3 length is 14 residues. Trimming took off 1 base at V and 5 bases at J, with 11 bases between the two ends. Per germline, CDR1 MNHNS and CDR2 SASEGT. CDR3 DNA sequence: TGTGCCAGCAGTGAAGAGTGGGTCAGAACTGAAGCTTTCTTT. It is translated as CASSEEWVRTEAFF.

This chain uses TRBV7-9 with TRBJ2-4; 9 bases fit TRBD1. The CDR3 is 18 residues long. V trimming: 6 bases; J trimming: 0 bases; junction bases outside the gene matches: 12. Germline lookup yields CDR1 SEHNR and CDR2 FQNEAQ (reference sequence). The CDR3 spells CASRPPGTGMLAKNIQYF. The CDR3 nucleotides are TGTGCCAGCAGGCCCCCTGGGACAGGGATGCTAGCCAAAAACATTCAGTACTTC.

This clonotype has ten or more counts. The V and J genes are TRBV7-2 and TRBJ2-2, with 7 bases matching TRBD1. The CDR3 is 13 residues long. Germline CDR1 reads SGHTA; CDR2 reads FQGNSA. The V gene end was trimmed by 8 bases and the J gene end by 4 bases; junction bases not matched to a gene: 4. CDR3 coding DNA: TGTGCCAGCGGACAGGCAACCACCGGGGAGCTGTTTTTT. This codes for CASGQATTGELFF.